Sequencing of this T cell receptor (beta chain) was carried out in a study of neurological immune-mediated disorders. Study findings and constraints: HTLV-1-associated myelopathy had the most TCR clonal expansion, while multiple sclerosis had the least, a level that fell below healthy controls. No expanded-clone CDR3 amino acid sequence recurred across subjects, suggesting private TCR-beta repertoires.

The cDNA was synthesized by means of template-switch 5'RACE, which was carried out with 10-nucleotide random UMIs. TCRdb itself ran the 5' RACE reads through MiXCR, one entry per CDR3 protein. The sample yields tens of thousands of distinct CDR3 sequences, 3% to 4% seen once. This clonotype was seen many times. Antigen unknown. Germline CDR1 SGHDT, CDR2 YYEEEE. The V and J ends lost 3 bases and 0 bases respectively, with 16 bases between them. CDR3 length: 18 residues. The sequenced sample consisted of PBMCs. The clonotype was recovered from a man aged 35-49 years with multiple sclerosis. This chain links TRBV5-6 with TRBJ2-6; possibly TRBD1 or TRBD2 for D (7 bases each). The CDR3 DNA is TGTGCCAGCAGCTGGGGAGGGGGCGCGCTCTCTGGGGCCAACGTCCTGACTTTC. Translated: CASSWGGGALSGANVLTF.